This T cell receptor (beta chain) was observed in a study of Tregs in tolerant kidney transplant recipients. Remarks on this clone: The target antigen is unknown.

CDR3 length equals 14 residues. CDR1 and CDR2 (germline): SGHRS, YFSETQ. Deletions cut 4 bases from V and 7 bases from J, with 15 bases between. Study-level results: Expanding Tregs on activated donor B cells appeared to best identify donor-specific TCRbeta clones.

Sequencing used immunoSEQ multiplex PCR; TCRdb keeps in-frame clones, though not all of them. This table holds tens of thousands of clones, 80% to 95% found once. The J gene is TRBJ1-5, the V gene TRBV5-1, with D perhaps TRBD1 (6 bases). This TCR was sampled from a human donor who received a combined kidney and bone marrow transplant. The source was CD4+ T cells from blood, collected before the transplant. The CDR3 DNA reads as TGCGCCAGCAGCCCGGTAGGTGGGGGCCAGCCCCAGCATTTT. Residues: CASSPVGGGQPQHF. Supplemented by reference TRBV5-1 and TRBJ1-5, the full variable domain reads KAGVTQTPRYLIKTRGQQVTLSCSPISGHRSVSWYQQTPGQGLQFLFEYFSETQRNKGNFPGRFSGRQFSNSRSEMNVSTLELGDSALYLCASSPVGGGQPQHFGDGTRLSIL.